The 5 T cell receptor beta chains in this list originate from one sample, sequenced in a study of T cell repertoires in aging, cancer and after chemotherapy. Amplification of TCR beta used genomic DNA extracted from peripheral blood. Rearranged V-D-J TRB sequences were amplified with a mixed TRB-A/B primer pool. MiXCR, run by TCRdb on the multiplex PCR reads, gives a single entry per CDR3 protein. The repertoire has almost 9,500 distinct CDR3 sequences, approximately 30% of them found once; the top ten carry approximately 3.5%. The specimen was blood. These receptors all come from a human donor in good health.

The chain has TRBV12-3 or TRBV12-4 and TRBJ1-5; D remains unclear. This CDR3 spans 15 amino acids. Trimming cost V 0 bases and J 4 bases, with 10 bases left between them. CDR3 DNA sequence: TGTGCCAGCAGTTTAGCGCGGGGTTGGAATCAGCCCCAGCATTTT. Protein sequence: CASSLARGWNQPQHF.

This clonotype came up a few times. The rearrangement joins TRBV5-6 to TRBJ2-5; D is unclear. Germline loops: CDR1 SGHDT, CDR2 YYEEEE. The CDR3 has 15 residues. Trimming shortened V by 2 bases and J by 2 bases, and 13 bases separated the two germline ends. DNA for the CDR3: TGTGCCAGCAGCTTCCTCGGCAGACAACAAGAGACCCAGTACTTC. This encodes CASSFLGRQQETQYF.

The chain links TRBV20-1 to TRBJ1-1; D is unclear. CDR3 length equals 12 residues. The V end lost 3 bases, the J end lost 2 bases, and 7 bases lay between the germline ends. Germline V CDR1 and CDR2: DFQATT, SNEGSKA (reference sequence). As DNA, the CDR3 is TGCAGTGCTAGCGAGACTAACACTGAAGCTTTCTTT. Amino acid sequence: CSASETNTEAFF.

V and J are TRBV30 and TRBJ1-1, with D possibly being TRBD1 (5 bases). Germline V gives CDR1 GTSNPN, CDR2 SVGIG (reference sequence). The CDR3 is made up of 14 amino acids. V gave up 2 bases and J gave up 3 bases, with 13 bases separating them. Written as DNA, the CDR3 is TGTGCCTGGAGTCCAACACCAGGGTACACTGAAGCTTTCTTT. This gives the protein CAWSPTPGYTEAFF.

The chain employs TRBV7-9 and TRBJ2-1, with D possibly matching TRBD2 (6 bases). The V and J ends lost 5 bases and 9 bases respectively, with 8 bases between them. Germline V gene lookup returns CDR1 SEHNR and CDR2 FQNEAQ (reference sequence). The CDR3 has 11 amino acids. CDR3 in DNA: TGTGCCAGCAGCCCCGGGAGTGAGCAGTTCTTC. Its translation: CASSPGSEQFF.